This TCR beta chain was sequenced during a study of cytomegalovirus exposure and HLA in healthy donors (dated by TCRdb to 2015 to 2018). About the investigation overall: In an earlier analysis of 587 of the donors, 276 Gb of sequence data and about 110 million unique TCR beta sequences from 150 million to 200 million T cells were reported. In the later analysis, no new phenotypic data were used to find candidate immune exposures; instead, reliance was placed on TCR beta sequences and their occurrence across donors. High-throughput TCR immunosequencing, statistical association of individual TCRs with disease status, and machine learning were combined to predict cytomegalovirus infection status. The number of typed donors differed by locus: roughly 620-640 for A, B, C, DRB1 and DQB1; approximately 520 for DQA1; fewer than 610 for DPA1; and around 470 for DPB1. Among almost 400 genotyped donors of the cohort, an average of roughly 240,000 unique TCR beta nucleotide sequences were sequenced per donor, 15% to 20% of them non-productive. In an earlier analysis of 587 of the donors, high-throughput TCR beta sequencing was used to judge whether each TCR beta V gene segment behaved as functional or pseudogenic. A few DR-DQ haplotypes were treated as single units for association and clustering because of strong linkage in the cohort. Among the approximately 400 genotyped donors, around 81% belonged to the genetic ancestry cluster associated with self-reported Caucasian donors. The study was designed to test whether signatures of past pathogen exposure could be identified by cataloging public T cell receptors. A later genetic analysis took genome-wide SNP genotypes for about 65% of the 666 donors and used that subset as a discovery cohort. Along with the approximately 650-subject first cohort, a separate validation cohort of over 90 different subjects was used. Donor age, sex, ethnicity and CMV serostatus were compiled alongside the repertoire data. Class I and class II HLA loci were covered by the typing at four-digit resolution. All discovery cohort repertoires had been generated using a single sequencing platform. A later analysis re-analyzed previously published TCR beta repertoires from roughly 630 donors and added high-resolution HLA genotyping to study TCR occurrence patterns. The study profiled the T cell repertoires of under 700 subjects by immunosequencing and related them to cytomegalovirus serostatus. Approximately 300 gigabases of sequencing data and about 92 million unique TCR sequences made up an early release that covered 500 to 650 HLA-typed donors.

The method behind the library was the immunoSEQ multiplex PCR assay. The multiplex PCR relied on a mix of 60 forward primers for TCR Vbeta segments and 13 reverse primers for TCR Jbeta segments. Amplification of the CDR3 region of rearranged TCR beta genes was performed with a multiplex PCR assay on genomic DNA. On the Illumina HiSeq System, the amplified TCR beta libraries were sequenced as 87-base-pair reads. As for how the authors treated the data: A later analysis tallied 80 million to 95 million unique TCR beta chains across the 550 to 850 repertoires, and about 12 million of those chains were shared by two or more donors. A nearest-neighbor algorithm error-corrected the raw reads and collapsed the reads into unique sequences, merging closely related sequences to remove PCR and sequencing errors. V, D and J gene segments were assigned by aligning CDR3 sequences to IMGT reference sequences. For a sequence to be retained, a match of at least six nucleotides to both a V gene segment and a J gene segment was required. Rearrangements were classified as productive when the CDR3 lacked stop codons and remained in frame with V and J, and all other rearrangements were classified as non-productive. Following IMGT convention, CDR3 was defined as the stretch from the second conserved V-encoded cysteine up to the conserved J-encoded phenylalanine. The earlier analysis of about 590 of the donors excluded sequences that lacked an unambiguous match to a single V gene segment. In an earlier analysis of 587 of the donors, V segments were called functional above 56.7% productive rearrangements and were called segregating when the between-donor standard deviation exceeded 5%. A statistical classification framework was built for diagnosing cytomegalovirus status from the catalog of TCR beta chain sequences. V and J gene assignment, in a later analysis, came from comparing TCR nucleotide sequences with IMGT/GENE-DB human TR gene sequences. In a later analysis, CDR3 sequences and most-parsimonious VDJ recombination scenarios were assigned using the TCRdist pipeline. A later analysis defined each TCR beta chain by its CDR3 amino acid sequence plus V-gene family, and excluded reads lacking a unique V-gene family. To address suspected cross-contamination and a sequencing artifact, a later analysis removed around 600 highly shared, low-generation-probability nucleotide sequences. In a later analysis, a clonal expansion index for each public chain was calculated from normalized within-repertoire ranks of inferred template counts. Generation probabilities in a later analysis came from a VDJ recombination model fitted to out-of-frame rearrangements, and those results were checked against IGoR. In a later analysis, hypergeometric tests were used to score TCR-TCR, TCR-HLA and TCR-CMV co-occurrence, with a repertoire-size bias correction applied to TCR pairs. False discovery rates were estimated in a later analysis by permuting HLA or CMV assignments 20 times. A later analysis grouped co-occurring TCRs with DBSCAN, adding TCRdist sequence similarity when clustering within HLA-allele-positive subsets. Repertoires with fewer than 30,000 or more than 120,000 public chains, plus five repertoires with anomalous nucleotide sharing, were excluded from co-occurrence clustering. TCRdb carries this immuneACCESS record with in-frame sequences only. Its versions omit some clonotypes, under half of them owing to an unresolved V gene in the studies checked, with the rest unexplained. That table supplies the V and J calls and clone size; D and trimming were determined from the DNA. The sample has hundreds of thousands of clones on record, roughly 79% of them singletons. Jointly, the top ten make up about 2% of the sample.

In total, roughly 670 healthy bone marrow donors made up the cohort. All cohort members were sampled while nominally healthy, although unrecorded immune exposures were likely present. The donor tested CMV seronegative and was one of the 352 seronegative cohort members. A peripheral blood sample was collected from each donor, and TCR beta sequencing was performed on peripheral blood mononuclear cells. Genomic DNA was extracted from the blood cell samples with the Qiagen DNeasy Blood Extraction Kit. The junction shows trimming of 5 bases on V and 4 bases on J, plus 11 bases between the germline ends. From the germline V gene (reference sequence), CDR1 is LNHNV and CDR2 is YYDKDF. Taken from cysteine to phenylalanine, the CDR3 has 14 residues. Here the CDR3 DNA is all that survives: 42 bases in frame from base 1. General findings and caveats noted by the study authors: In a later analysis, HLA-associated TCR beta chains showed more clonal expansion and lower generation probabilities than non-associated chains that were equally common. A total of some 180 TCR beta chains were listed by the study as associated with cytomegalovirus. Only TCR beta chains were sequenced in this cohort, and the absence of alpha or paired-chain data limited detectable features. Linkage disequilibrium might explain the correlated functional status among segregating V segments, but an unknown experimental factor could not be excluded. The classifier was reported to diagnose cytomegalovirus status with high specificity and sensitivity in both the original cohort and the validation cohort. While some public TCRs were present in many individuals, most TCR sequences turned up only very rarely across donors. A later genetic analysis associated a missense DCLRE1C variant with V-gene and J-gene trimming of TCR beta chains, and an independent cohort replicated the association. It was suggested by the authors that the approach could potentially be generalized to other disease states and immunological phenotypes. According to a later genetic analysis, donors in an Asian-associated ancestry cluster had fewer N-insertions in productive TCRs than the roughly 700-donor mean. Sequencing depth was assumed to be roughly uniform across donors in the presence/absence analyses, though that assumption may not hold. A further reported finding was that TCR beta sequences accurately predicted the HLA-A and HLA-B alleles for most subjects in the first cohort. Some IMGT-functional V segments, including TRBV6-2 and TRBV6-3, could not be told apart with the 87-base-pair reads, so those segments were excluded. Strong co-occurrence of HLA alleles, especially DR and DQ, made assigning TCR associations to individual alleles difficult. Immune exposure information for the cohort was limited to CMV serostatus. A later analysis found that TCR association rates varied across HLA loci, with DRB1 alleles showing the most associated TCRs and HLA-C alleles the fewest. An earlier analysis of approximately 570 of the donors showed that most TCR beta V segments appeared in productive rearrangements either about 90% or about 30% of the time, which broadly matched IMGT annotations. At a false discovery rate of 0.05, a later analysis linked fewer than 20,000 TCR beta sequences to specific HLA alleles. Because HLA typing was missing for some donors at each locus, association tests included only the typed subset. A group of highly shared sequence variants was considered likely to be a technical artifact of the sequencing pipeline. In a later analysis, several top co-occurrence clusters were reported to appear linked to parvovirus B19, influenza, CMV and Epstein-Barr virus. In vitro tests confirmed that a few of the cytomegalovirus-associated TCR beta chains recognize cytomegalovirus antigens. Because counts were too low, roughly 16 rarely observed V segments, including chromosome 9 orphons, were excluded from the earlier analysis of some 590 of the donors. In a later analysis, most CMV-associated TCR beta chains were found to appear HLA-restricted, with HLA associations seemingly driven largely by CMV exposure.

As to this clone: No antigen is known for it. No base quality information exists; no much larger clone differs at one position.

Sequenced material: PBMCs. The receptor comes from a male donor in good health and CMV-seronegative. The chain is encoded by TRBV15 joined to TRBJ2-2, with TRBD1 perhaps the D gene, on 6 matching bases. The bases read TGTGCCACCAGCCGGAAAGGGGGCACCGGGGAGCTGTTTTTT. Its translation reads: CATSRKGGTGELFF.